This record looks at one T cell receptor (beta chain) sequence and its context. This CDR3 is built from 15 residues. The V segment lost 6 bases and the J segment 6 bases; nucleotides outside the gene matches: 9. Germline V lookup: CDR1 MNHEY, CDR2 SVGAGI. This sample is part of a study of blood T cell repertoires in COVID-19. Profiling relied on immunoSEQ multiplex PCR, and the TCRdb table lists in-frame clones only, not all of them. The table includes tens of thousands of clones, more than 80% detected once. Sequencing was carried out using peripheral blood. The sequence derives from a woman in her 70s with acute or convalescent COVID-19. The genes are TRBV6-5 and TRBJ2-1; the match to TRBD1 covers 9 bases. The CDR3 coding sequence is TGTGCCAGCAGGATTAGGACAGGGGAAGGCAATGAGCAGTTCTTC. It translates to CASRIRTGEGNEQFF.